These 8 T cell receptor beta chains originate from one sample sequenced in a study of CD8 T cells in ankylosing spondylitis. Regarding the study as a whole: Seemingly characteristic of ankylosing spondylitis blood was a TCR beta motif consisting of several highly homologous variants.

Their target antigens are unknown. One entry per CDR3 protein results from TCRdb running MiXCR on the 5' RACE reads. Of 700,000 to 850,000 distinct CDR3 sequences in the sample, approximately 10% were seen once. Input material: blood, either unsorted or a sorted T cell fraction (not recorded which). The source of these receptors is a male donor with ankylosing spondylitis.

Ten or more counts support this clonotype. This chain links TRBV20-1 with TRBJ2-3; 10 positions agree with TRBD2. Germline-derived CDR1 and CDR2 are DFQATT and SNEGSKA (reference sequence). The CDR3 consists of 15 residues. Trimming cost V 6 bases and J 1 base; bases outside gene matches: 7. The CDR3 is CSAGILAGRTDTQYF. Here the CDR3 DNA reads TGCAGTGCCGGAATACTAGCGGGACGCACAGATACGCAGTATTTT.

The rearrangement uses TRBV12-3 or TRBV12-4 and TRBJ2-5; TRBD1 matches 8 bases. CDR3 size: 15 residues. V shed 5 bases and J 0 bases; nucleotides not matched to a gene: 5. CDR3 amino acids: CASSRTGMYQETQYF. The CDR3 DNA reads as TGTGCCAGCAGTCGGACAGGGATGTACCAAGAGACCCAGTACTTC.

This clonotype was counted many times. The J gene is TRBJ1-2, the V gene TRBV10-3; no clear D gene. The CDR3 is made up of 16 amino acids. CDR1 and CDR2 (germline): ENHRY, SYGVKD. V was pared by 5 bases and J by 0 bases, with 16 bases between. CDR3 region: CAISHILDSSNYGYTF. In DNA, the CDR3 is TGTGCCATCAGTCATATTCTAGACTCATCTAACTATGGCTACACCTTC.

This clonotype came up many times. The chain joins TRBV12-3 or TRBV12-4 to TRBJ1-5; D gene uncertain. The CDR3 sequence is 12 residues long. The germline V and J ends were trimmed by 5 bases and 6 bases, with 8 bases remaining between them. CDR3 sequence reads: CASSPGFQPQHF. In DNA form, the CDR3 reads TGTGCCAGCAGTCCGGGGTTTCAGCCCCAGCATTTT.

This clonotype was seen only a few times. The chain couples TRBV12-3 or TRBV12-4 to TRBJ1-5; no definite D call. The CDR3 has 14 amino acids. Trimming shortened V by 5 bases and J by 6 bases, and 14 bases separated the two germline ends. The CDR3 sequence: CASSRGTRVQPQHF. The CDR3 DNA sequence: TGTGCCAGCAGTCGCGGCACAAGGGTTCAGCCCCAGCATTTT.

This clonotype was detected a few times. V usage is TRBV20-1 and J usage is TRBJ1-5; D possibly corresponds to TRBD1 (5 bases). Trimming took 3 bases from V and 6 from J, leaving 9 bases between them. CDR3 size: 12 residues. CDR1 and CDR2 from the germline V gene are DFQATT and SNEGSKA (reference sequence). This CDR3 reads CSARRDPQPQHF. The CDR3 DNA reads TGCAGTGCTAGGAGGGACCCTCAGCCCCAGCATTTT.

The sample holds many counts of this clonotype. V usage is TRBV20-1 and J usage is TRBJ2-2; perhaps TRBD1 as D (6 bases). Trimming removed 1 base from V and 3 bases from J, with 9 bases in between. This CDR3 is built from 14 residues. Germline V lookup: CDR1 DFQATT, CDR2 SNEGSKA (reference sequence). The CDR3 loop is CSARGQVDTGELFF. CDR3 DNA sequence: TGCAGTGCTAGAGGACAGGTCGACACCGGGGAGCTGTTTTTT.

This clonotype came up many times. CDR3 coding DNA: TGTGCCAGCAGCTCCAGCGGACAAGACTATGGCTACACCTTC. Its protein product is CASSSSGQDYGYTF. The V call is TRBV7-9, the J call TRBJ1-2, with a weak D call TRBD1 (5 bases). The CDR3 is 14 amino acids. Germline values: CDR1 SEHNR, CDR2 FQNEAQ (reference sequence). Trimming took off 4 bases at V and 3 bases at J, with 12 bases between the two ends.